These 30 T cell receptor beta chains were sequenced from one sample in a study of blood T cell repertoires in COVID-19. Generated by immunoSEQ multiplex PCR, the TCRdb table keeps only in-frame clones and is missing some. The sample holds 150,000 or so clones, 82% seen once. Sequencing was carried out using peripheral blood. Every receptor here comes from an older woman with acute or convalescent COVID-19.

This clone showed up just a few times. The chain combines TRBV7-9 with TRBJ2-3; 7 bases agree with TRBD1. The germline CDR1 and CDR2 sequences are SEHNR and FQNEAQ (reference sequence). V lost 2 bases and J lost 5; bases outside the gene matches: 10. The CDR3 consists of 16 residues. CDR3 protein: CASSLLLDRVGDTQYF. In nucleotides, the CDR3 is TGTGCCAGCAGCTTACTCCTAGACAGGGTGGGAGATACGCAGTATTTT.

As DNA, the CDR3 is TGCGCCAGCAGCCCAAGACAGGGAACCTACGAGCAGTACTTC. Its translation is CASSPRQGTYEQYF. V and J are TRBV10-2 and TRBJ2-7; 7 nucleotides line up with TRBD1. With V trimmed by 6 bases and J by 2 bases, 7 bases remained unmatched. The CDR3 is 14 amino acids. Germline V CDR1 and CDR2: WSHSY, SAAADI.

V is TRBV28 and J is TRBJ2-7; possible D gene TRBD1, 6 bases. Germline V CDR1 and CDR2: MDHEN, SYDVKM. V was shortened by 2 bases and J by 4 bases, with 18 bases between the two germline ends. CDR3 length: 16 residues. CDR3 region: CASSLIDRSPIYEQYF. CDR3 bases: TGTGCCAGCAGTTTAATCGACAGGTCCCCCATATACGAGCAGTACTTC. Combining the CDR3 with reference TRBV28 and TRBJ2-7 gives the whole variable domain DVKVTQSSRYLVKRTGEKVFLECVQDMDHENMFWYRQDPGLGLRLIYFSYDVKMKEKGDIPEGYSVSREKKERFSLILESASTNQTSMYLCASSLIDRSPIYEQYFGPGTRLTVT.

V and J are TRBV5-5 and TRBJ2-7, with 8 positions matching TRBD1. CDR1 and CDR2 from the germline V gene are SGHKS and YYEKEE (reference sequence). The CDR3 is 14 amino acids. Losses at the gene ends were 2 bases for V and 3 bases for J; bases not matched to a gene: 4. The DNA for the CDR3 is TGTGCCAGCAGCTTCACAGGGGGTATCTACGAGCAGTACTTC. This encodes CASSFTGGIYEQYF.

J is TRBJ1-1 and V is TRBV21-1; the table's D call, TRBD1, has no DNA check behind it. TRBV21-1 is designated a pseudogene. The CDR3 runs 15 residues. The CDR3 DNA is TGTGCCAGCAGCAAAGTAAGCACAGCGAACACTGAAGCTTTCTTT. This sequence encodes CASSKVSTANTEAFF.

The V and J genes are TRBV3-1 (or the pseudogene TRBV3-2) and TRBJ1-1; D unresolved. CDR1 and CDR2 (germline): LGHDT, YNNKEL (reference sequence). CDR3 length: 14 residues. Trimming shortened V by 1 base and J by 6 bases, and 12 bases separated the two germline ends. The DNA of the CDR3 is TGTGCCAGCAGCCAAGTTGTCGGAGTTTCTGAAGCTTTCTTT. This gives the protein CASSQVVGVSEAFF.

The V and J genes are TRBV5-6 and TRBJ1-1; the D gene is possibly TRBD1 (5 bases). Between the trimmed V and J ends, which lost 4 bases and 1 base, there was a span of 17 bases. Germline assignment: CDR1 SGHDT and CDR2 YYEEEE. CDR3 length equals 16 residues. For the CDR3, the DNA is TGTGCCAGCAGCCTCAGACAGTTGGCCCAGAACACTGAAGCTTTCTTT. Its translation: CASSLRQLAQNTEAFF.

A single count supports this clone. The chain recombines TRBV6-1 with TRBJ1-2, with D unresolved. The germline CDR1 and CDR2 sequences are MNHNS and SASEGT. This CDR3 is 16 amino acids long. The V and J ends lost 1 base and 8 bases respectively, with 20 bases between them. DNA of the CDR3: TGTGCCAGCAGTGAAGGGGCCTCGGGAGACCGTTGGGGCTACACCTTC. It specifies CASSEGASGDRWGYTF.

The V gene is TRBV7-2, the J gene TRBJ2-2; maybe TRBD2 (5 bases). Trimming stripped 7 bases from V and 7 bases from J, with 13 bases between. Germline loops: CDR1 SGHTA, CDR2 FQGNSA. The CDR3 has 13 amino acids. The CDR3 sequence is CASKIERIGELFF. The CDR3 DNA reads TGTGCCAGCAAGATTGAGCGGATCGGGGAGCTGTTTTTT.

The rearrangement links TRBV19 to TRBJ1-5, with a tentative D call TRBD1 (6 bases). There are 16 residues in the CDR3. Trimming removed 3 bases from V and 0 bases from J, with 12 bases in between. The V gene's germline CDR1 is LNHDA and CDR2 SQIVND (reference sequence). This CDR3 is CASSMMVRGSNQPQHF. Written as DNA, the CDR3 is TGTGCCAGTAGTATGATGGTCAGGGGTAGCAATCAGCCCCAGCATTTT. The entire variable domain, with the rest obtained from reference TRBV19 and TRBJ1-5, is as follows: DGGITQSPKYLFRKEGQNVTLSCEQNLNHDAMYWYRQDPGQGLRLIYYSQIVNDFQKGDIAEGYSVSREKKESFPLTVTSAQKNPTAFYLCASSMMVRGSNQPQHFGDGTRLSIL.

This clone was seen a few times. As DNA, the CDR3 is TGTGCCAGCAGCTTAGCGGAGCAGTACTTC. It yields the protein CASSLAEQYF. The V and J genes are TRBV11-2 and TRBJ2-7, with D unresolved. The V gene's germline CDR1 is SGHAT and CDR2 FQNNGV. The V end lost 1 base, the J end lost 7 bases, and 2 bases lay between the germline ends. CDR3 length: 10 residues.

The chain couples TRBV27 to TRBJ2-1; 12 nucleotides match TRBD2. Germline CDR1 and CDR2: MNHEY and SMNVEV (reference sequence). Trimming cost V 4 bases and J 10 bases; bases outside gene matches: 14. This CDR3 comprises 17 residues. CDR3 DNA sequence: TGTGCCAGCAGTTCGTATTTATCTAGCGGGAGGGCCGTAGAGCAGTTCTTC. Encoded protein: CASSSYLSSGRAVEQFF.

This chain connects TRBV19 to TRBJ1-1, with TRBD1 matching over 12 bases. The CDR3 is 16 residues long. The germline V gene encodes CDR1 LNHDA and CDR2 SQIVND (reference sequence). The junction had 8 bases not matched to a gene; V was cut back by 5 bases and J by 4 bases. The CDR3 loop reads CASSQGTGGLGTEAFF. The CDR3 DNA is TGTGCCAGTAGTCAAGGGACAGGGGGCTTGGGCACTGAAGCTTTCTTT.

The chain combines TRBV9 with TRBJ2-1; 9 nucleotides match TRBD2. Per the germline V gene, CDR1 is SGDLS and CDR2 is YYNGEE. The length of the CDR3 is 15 residues. J gave up 8 bases and V 0 bases, and 6 bases lay outside the gene matches. CDR3 region: CASSVGVWTSDEQFF. The DNA for the CDR3 is TGTGCCAGCAGCGTAGGCGTTTGGACTAGCGATGAGCAGTTCTTC.

This rearrangement joins TRBV6-5 to TRBJ1-1; unclear D gene. V shed 2 bases and J shed 7 bases, with 20 bases lying between them. This CDR3 region has 16 residues. Germline assignment: CDR1 MNHEY and CDR2 SVGAGI. CDR3 in DNA: TGTGCCAGCAGTTACCGACCGTATCCTATTCGGGGTGAAGCTTTCTTT. Translation: CASSYRPYPIRGEAFF.

The V gene is TRBV19, the J gene TRBJ1-1; D is undetermined. The germline gives CDR1 LNHDA, CDR2 SQIVND (reference sequence). V lost 3 bases to trimming and J lost 8 bases, with 10 bases between them. CDR3 size: 12 residues. The CDR3 protein is CASSMRLSEAFF. Written as DNA, the CDR3 is TGTGCCAGTAGTATGAGATTATCAGAAGCTTTCTTT.

The chain employs TRBV4-1 and TRBJ2-7; 8 nucleotides agree with TRBD1. V gave up 4 bases and J gave up 2 bases; unmatched junction bases: 7. The CDR3 consists of 15 residues. The germline CDR1 and CDR2 sequences are MGHRA and YSYEKL. CDR3: CASSPGTGDTYEQYF. In DNA form, the CDR3 reads TGCGCCAGCAGCCCAGGGACAGGCGATACCTACGAGCAGTACTTC.

The gene calls are TRBV2 and TRBJ1-2, with TRBD1 matching 8 bases. The germline V gene encodes CDR1 SNHLY and CDR2 FYNNEI. Germline trimming cut 8 bases from V and 8 bases from J; bases unmatched to any gene: 16. The CDR3 runs to 15 residues. The CDR3 region is CASDNPDRVAGGYTF. CDR3 nucleotides: TGTGCCAGCGATAACCCGGACAGGGTGGCCGGCGGCTACACCTTC.

The gene calls are TRBV7-9 and TRBJ1-6; D is unclear. Germline V CDR1 and CDR2: SEHNR, FQNEAQ (reference sequence). The CDR3 runs to 14 residues. Trimming left V 10 bases short and J 5 bases short, with 15 bases between. This CDR3 reads CATARVFDNSPLHF. Written as DNA, the CDR3 is TGTGCCACCGCCCGGGTGTTCGATAATTCACCCCTCCACTTT.

The chain joins TRBV7-2 to TRBJ2-7; unclear D gene. The CDR3 sequence is 14 residues long. V shed 5 bases and J shed 2 bases, with 13 bases lying between them. Germline V CDR1 and CDR2: SGHTA, FQGNSA. CDR3 DNA: TGTGCCAGCAGCCCCCGGTCCCAAGCCTACGAGCAGTACTTC. Its protein product is CASSPRSQAYEQYF.

This clone appeared a few times. The rearrangement uses TRBV19 and TRBJ2-5; tentatively, D is TRBD2 (6 bases). Germline loops: CDR1 LNHDA, CDR2 SQIVND (reference sequence). The CDR3 extends over 16 amino acids. The V and J ends lost 11 bases and 8 bases respectively, with 30 bases between them. The CDR3 region has the DNA TGTGCCTCTGGGCCCGGCCGCGTGTGGGGGGATGGTACCCAGTACTTC. Translating it yields CASGPGRVWGDGTQYF.

The chain is built from TRBV28 and TRBJ1-2; a weak D match, TRBD1 (6 bases). Per the germline V gene, CDR1 is MDHEN and CDR2 is SYDVKM. The CDR3 loop spans 14 amino acids. V lost 1 base and J 5 bases, leaving 11 bases between the germline ends. The CDR3 spells CASSLLVGAYGYTF. CDR3 nucleotide sequence: TGTGCCAGCAGTTTATTAGTGGGGGCATATGGCTACACCTTC.

This chain links TRBV19 with TRBJ1-2; no reliable D call. Germline V CDR1 and CDR2: LNHDA, SQIVND (reference sequence). The CDR3 covers 14 residues. The V end was cut by 6 bases, the J end by 0 bases, with 11 bases between. The CDR3 coding sequence is TGTGCCAGTAGCCAAGGACTGGCTAACTATGGCTACACCTTC. Its translation: CASSQGLANYGYTF.

The J gene is TRBJ2-1, the V gene TRBV7-2; D gene ambiguous. Trimming took off 1 base at V and 5 bases at J, with 6 bases between the two ends. Germline V gene sequence: CDR1 SGHTA, CDR2 FQGNSA. There are 13 residues in the CDR3. CDR3 coding DNA: TGTGCCAGCAGCTTAGGTATCGACAATGAGCAGTTCTTC. Translating gives CASSLGIDNEQFF.

The chain employs TRBV18 and TRBJ1-2; TRBD1 agrees at 10 bases. CDR3 length equals 15 residues. CDR1 and CDR2 (germline): KGHSH, LQKENI. With 3 bases clipped from V and 8 bases from J, the junction kept 9 bases outside the gene matches. CDR3 protein: CASSPPGTGVRGYTF. For the CDR3, the DNA is TGTGCCAGCTCACCTCCCGGGACAGGGGTGAGGGGCTACACCTTC.

The chain links TRBV3-1 (or the pseudogene TRBV3-2) to TRBJ2-2, with a tentative D call TRBD2 (6 bases). This CDR3 comprises 16 residues. The germline CDR1 and CDR2 sequences are LGHDT and YNNKEL (reference sequence). V was trimmed by 4 bases and J by 7 bases, leaving 19 bases between them. CDR3 DNA sequence: TGTGCCAGCAGCCCAACCAGGATGGGGCGGGACGGGGAGCTGTTTTTT. This translates into CASSPTRMGRDGELFF.

Only a few counts were recorded for this clone. This rearrangement joins TRBV6-2 or TRBV6-3 to TRBJ1-2; 7 bases match TRBD1. The V gene's germline CDR1 is MNHEY and CDR2 SVGEGT. CDR3 length: 13 residues. Germline trimming cut 6 bases from V and 7 bases from J; bases unmatched to any gene: 8. As DNA, the CDR3 is TGTGCCAGCAGCCTCGGGACAGTTCGTGGCTACACCTTC. It encodes CASSLGTVRGYTF.

The V and J genes are TRBV2 and TRBJ2-3; 7 bases align to TRBD2. This CDR3 is built from 16 residues. Germline V gene lookup returns CDR1 SNHLY and CDR2 FYNNEI. J gave up 1 base and V 4 bases, and 8 bases lay outside the gene matches. The CDR3 region is CASSASRGGGTDTQYF. CDR3 nucleotides: TGTGCCAGCAGTGCAAGTCGGGGAGGGGGCACAGATACGCAGTATTTT.

The V call is TRBV5-1, the J call TRBJ1-6, with D possibly TRBD1 on 5 matching bases. The CDR3 sequence is 16 residues long. The V and J ends lost 2 bases and 5 bases respectively, with 14 bases between them. The germline gives CDR1 SGHRS, CDR2 YFSETQ. The CDR3 DNA is TGCGCCAGCAGCTTAGAACCCGGACACAATAATTCACCCCTCCACTTT. Protein: CASSLEPGHNNSPLHF.

The J gene is TRBJ2-3, the V gene TRBV6-4; TRBD2 aligns across 8 bases. From germline, CDR1 is MRHNA and CDR2 SNTAGT. J gave up 5 bases and V 3 bases, and 10 bases lay outside the gene matches. This CDR3 has 16 residues. CDR3 DNA: TGTGCCAGCAGTGAAAGGAGTGGCGGGGGGCAAGATACGCAGTATTTT. It encodes CASSERSGGGQDTQYF.